Below, one TCR beta chain is given with its context. This CDR3 is 14 amino acids long. V gave up 6 bases and J gave up 4 bases, with 12 bases separating them. Germline lookup yields CDR1 LGHNA and CDR2 YSLEER. This record belongs to a study of identical twins. MiXCR was run by TCRdb on the 5' RACE reads, yielding one entry per CDR3 protein. The sample lists approximately 670,000 distinct CDR3 sequences, 6.1% occurring once. The receptor's source is a man between 18 and 29 years old in good health. The chain uses TRBV4-3 and TRBJ1-4; weak D call: TRBD1 (5 bases). The sequenced sample consisted of naive T cells sorted from blood. CDR3 bases: TGCGCCAGCAGTCCAGGGTCTTATAATGAAAAACTGTTTTTT. This codes for CASSPGSYNEKLFF.